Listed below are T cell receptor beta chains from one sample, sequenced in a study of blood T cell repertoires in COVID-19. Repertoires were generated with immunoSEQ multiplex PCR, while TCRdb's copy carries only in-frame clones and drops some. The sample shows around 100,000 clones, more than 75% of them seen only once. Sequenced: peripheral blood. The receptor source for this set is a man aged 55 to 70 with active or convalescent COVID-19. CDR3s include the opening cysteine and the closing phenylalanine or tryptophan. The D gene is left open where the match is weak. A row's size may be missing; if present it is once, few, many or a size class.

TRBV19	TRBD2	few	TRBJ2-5	TGTGCCAGTAGTAGCGGGAGGTCGGGTGAGACCCAGTACTTC	CASSSGRSGETQYF
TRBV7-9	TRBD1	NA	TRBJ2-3	TGTGCCAGCACCCTGACAGGGACGGGCACAGATACGCAGTATTTT	CASTLTGTGTDTQYF
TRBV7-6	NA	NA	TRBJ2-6	TGTGCCAGCAGCCTTGAGTCGTCTGGGGCCAACGTCCTGACTTTC	CASSLESSGANVLTF
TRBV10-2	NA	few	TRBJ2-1	TGCGCCAGCAGTGAGGCAGGGAATGAGCAGTTCTTC	CASSEAGNEQFF
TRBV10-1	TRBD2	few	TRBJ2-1	TGCGCCAGCAGTGGGCTAGCGGGAAACGAGCAGTTCTTC	CASSGLAGNEQFF
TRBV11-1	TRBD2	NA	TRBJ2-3	TGTGCCAGCACCCCTAGCGGGAGGACAGATACGCAGTATTTT	CASTPSGRTDTQYF
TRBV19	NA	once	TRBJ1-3	TGTGCCAGTAGTATCCGGGATTCAAACTCTGGAAACACCATATATTTT	CASSIRDSNSGNTIYF
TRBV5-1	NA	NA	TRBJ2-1	TGCGCCAGCAGCGGAGGGTGGGAGGCCTACAATGAGCAGTTCTTC	CASSGGWEAYNEQFF
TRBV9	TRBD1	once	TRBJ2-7	TGTGCCAGCACCGAAAGGGACAGAACCTACGAGCAGTACTTC	CASTERDRTYEQYF
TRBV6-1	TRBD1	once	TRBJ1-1	TGTGCCAGCAGTGAAACAGGGGTGGGCACTGAAGCTTTCTTT	CASSETGVGTEAFF
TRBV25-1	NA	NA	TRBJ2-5	TGTGCCAGCAGTGATTTGGGGCGGCGGCAAGAGACCCAGTACTTC	CASSDLGRRQETQYF
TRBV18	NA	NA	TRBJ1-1	TGTGCCAGCTCACCAGGGGCGATTGGGACTGAAGCTTTCTTT	CASSPGAIGTEAFF
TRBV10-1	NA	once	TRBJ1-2	TGCGCCAGCGGCACTAACTATGGCTACACCTTC	CASGTNYGYTF
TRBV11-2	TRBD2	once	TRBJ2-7	TGTGCCAGCAGCTTAGTAGCGGGAGTCTACGAGCAGTACTTC	CASSLVAGVYEQYF
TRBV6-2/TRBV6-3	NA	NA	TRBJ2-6	TGTGCCAGCAGTTATGTCGTGTCGGGGGCCAACGTCCTGACTTTC	CASSYVVSGANVLTF
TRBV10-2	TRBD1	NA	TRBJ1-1	TGCGCCAGCAGTGGACAGGGGGATCAACTGTGGGCTTTCTTT	CASSGQGDQLWAFF
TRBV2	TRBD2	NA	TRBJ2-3	TGTGCCAGCAGCCGACTAGCGGGAGTCAGAGATACGCAGTATTTT	CASSRLAGVRDTQYF
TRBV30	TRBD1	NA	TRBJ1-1	TGTGCCTGGGGGGACAGGGGGACTGAAGCTTTCTTT	CAWGDRGTEAFF
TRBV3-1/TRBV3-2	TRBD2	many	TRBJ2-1	TGTGCCAGCAGCCCACACCCACAGGGACTAGCGGGACACAATGAGCAGTTCTTC	CASSPHPQGLAGHNEQFF
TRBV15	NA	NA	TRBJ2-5	TGTGCCACCAGCAGAGATCAGGGCCGCCAAGAGACCCAGTACTTC	CATSRDQGRQETQYF
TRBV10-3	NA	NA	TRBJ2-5	TGTGCCATCGCCCGCCGGAGGGAGGAGACCCAGTACTTC	CAIARRREETQYF
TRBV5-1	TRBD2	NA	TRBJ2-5	TGCGCCAGCAGCTTGGGATCAAGGGCAGCGGGACAAGAGACCCAGTACTTC	CASSLGSRAAGQETQYF
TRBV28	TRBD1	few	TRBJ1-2	TGTGCCAGCAGCGAACAGGGGAACGGCTACACCTTC	CASSEQGNGYTF
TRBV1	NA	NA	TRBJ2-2	TGCACCAGCAGCCATCTGGGACTTACGACCGGGGAGCTGTTTTTT	CTSSHLGLTTGELFF
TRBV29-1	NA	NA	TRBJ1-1	TGCAGCGTCGCTGATTCAGCTGAAGCTTTCTTT	CSVADSAEAFF
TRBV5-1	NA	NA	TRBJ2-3	TGCGCCAGCAGCTTGGAGTCGGGGATCTATACAGATACGCAGTATTTT	CASSLESGIYTDTQYF
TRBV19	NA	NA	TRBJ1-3	TGTGCCAGTAGTATAGATCGGGGAGACACCATATATTTT	CASSIDRGDTIYF
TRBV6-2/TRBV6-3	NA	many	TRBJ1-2	TGTGCCAGCAGTTACGGCTCCGGGGGTTCCCTCTATGGCTACACCTTC	CASSYGSGGSLYGYTF
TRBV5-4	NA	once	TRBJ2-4	TGTGCCAGCAGCCACGGAGACGTCCAGTACTTC	CASSHGDVQYF
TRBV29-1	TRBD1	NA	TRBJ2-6	TGCAGCGTTGTGGATGGGAAGACAGGGTGGGGATCTGGGGCCAACGTCCTGACTTTC	CSVVDGKTGWGSGANVLTF